These T cell receptor beta chains were read from a single sample in a study of T cell responses to AZD1222 COVID-19 vaccine. Measured with immunoSEQ multiplex PCR; TCRdb has only the in-frame clones, and not every one. Here the sample spans about 90,000 clones, 80% to 90% being singletons. This material consisted of peripheral blood, taken on day 0 of AZD1222 vaccination. These receptors came from an adult in good health. Both conserved end residues are part of each CDR3. D genes are given only for firm matches. Not every row has a clone size; where given, it reads once, few, many or a size class.

J,V,D,size,DNA,CDR3
TRBJ1-2,TRBV18,.,.,TGTGCCAGCTCACCAGTTAGGGATAACTATGGCTACACCTTC,CASSPVRDNYGYTF
TRBJ2-1,TRBV19,TRBD2,.,TGTGCCACTAAGCGGGAGCGCAATGAGCAGTTCTTC,CATKRERNEQFF
TRBJ2-7,TRBV11-2,.,.,TGTGCCAGCAGCCCCGGGTTTCGGGGGCTATCTGGTTACGAGCAGTACTTC,CASSPGFRGLSGYEQYF
TRBJ2-5,TRBV12-3/TRBV12-4,.,.,TGTGCCAGCAGTTTCAGGCGGGAGACCCAGTACTTC,CASSFRRETQYF
TRBJ1-4,TRBV27,.,.,TGTGCCAGCAGGGACAGCAACTACGCAACTAATGAAAAACTGTTTTTT,CASRDSNYATNEKLFF
TRBJ2-7,TRBV3-1/TRBV3-2,.,.,TGTGCCAGCAGCCTCCTCCCAGCGCGGGCCTCCTTCTACGAGCAGTACTTC,CASSLLPARASFYEQYF
TRBJ2-7,TRBV5-4,TRBD1,.,TGTGCCAGCAGCTTGCAGGGGGCCGTCTACGAGCAGTACTTC,CASSLQGAVYEQYF
TRBJ1-2,TRBV19,TRBD1,once,TGTGCCAGTAGTGTATCACAGGGGAGGACTAACTATGGCTACACCTTC,CASSVSQGRTNYGYTF
TRBJ1-5,TRBV7-9,.,.,TGTGCCAGCAGCACTTCACTACAAACAACAGGGCCATTCAATCAGCCCCAGCATTTT,CASSTSLQTTGPFNQPQHF
TRBJ1-2,TRBV3-1/TRBV3-2,TRBD1,.,TGTGCCAGCAGCCAAATTGGGACAGGGTTAAGCTATGGCTACACCTTC,CASSQIGTGLSYGYTF
TRBJ2-7,TRBV29-1,TRBD2,.,TGCAGCGTTGAAACTATATCTTCTAGCGGGAGGGCGGGGGAGCAGTACTTC,CSVETISSSGRAGEQYF
TRBJ2-5,TRBV19,.,.,TGTGCCAGTAGTATAGAGGGGGTTCAAGAGACCCAGTACTTC,CASSIEGVQETQYF
TRBJ1-3,TRBV15,TRBD1,.,TGTGCCACCAGCAGGGACAGGGGGCTGGGAAACACCATATATTTT,CATSRDRGLGNTIYF
TRBJ2-1,TRBV5-4,TRBD2,.,TGTGCCAGCAGCCACACTAGCGGGAGTTACAATGAGCAGTTCTTC,CASSHTSGSYNEQFF
TRBJ1-4,TRBV7-2,.,once,TGTGCCAGCAGCAGGGACTCAAGCGTAGGGGAAAAACTGTTTTTT,CASSRDSSVGEKLFF
TRBJ1-5,TRBV20-1,.,.,TGCAGTGCAAGTCCGGGGTACAATCAGCCCCAGCATTTT,CSASPGYNQPQHF
TRBJ2-5,TRBV7-2,TRBD1,.,TGTGCCAGCAGCTTTCGGACAGGGGGCGGGCGGGAGACCCAGTACTTC,CASSFRTGGGRETQYF
TRBJ1-5,TRBV24-1,.,.,TGTGCCACCAGTGCTGGGACGAGCAATCAGCCCCAGCATTTT,CATSAGTSNQPQHF
TRBJ2-5,TRBV21-1,.,.,TGTGCCAGCAGCAAAATGGGGGGGCGCGAGACCCAGTACTTC,CASSKMGGRETQYF
TRBJ1-6,TRBV28,TRBD1,.,TGTGCCAGCAGTTCGACAGGGCCACACACCCTCAACCTCCACTTT,CASSSTGPHTLNLHF
TRBJ1-3,TRBV11-1,.,.,TGTGCCAGCACGAGCGGAGGAAACACCATATATTTT,CASTSGGNTIYF
TRBJ1-5,TRBV20-1,.,.,TGCAGTGCTAGTTTCGGGGATAGCAATCAGCCCCAGCATTTT,CSASFGDSNQPQHF
TRBJ1-1,TRBV7-9,.,.,TGTGCCAGCAGCTTAGGCCAATCAAGAACTGAAGCTTTCTTT,CASSLGQSRTEAFF
TRBJ2-7,TRBV28,TRBD2,.,TGTGCCAGCAGTCCTCTTAGCGGGAGGGCCGGGGCGGACTTC,CASSPLSGRAGADF
TRBJ2-7,TRBV19,TRBD2,.,TGTGCCAGTAGCCGAACTAGCGGAGCCGAGTACGAGCAGTACTTC,CASSRTSGAEYEQYF
TRBJ2-2,TRBV28,.,.,TGTGCCAGCAGTAAGAACACCGGGGAGCTGTTTTTT,CASSKNTGELFF
TRBJ1-1,TRBV9,.,few,TGTGCCAGCAGCGGGGCAAGCTGGGGACCCACTGAAGCTTTCTTT,CASSGASWGPTEAFF
TRBJ2-3,TRBV12-5,TRBD1,.,TGTGCTAGTGGTGACAGGGGTAAATCAGATACGCAGTATTTT,CASGDRGKSDTQYF
TRBJ1-6,TRBV9,TRBD1,.,TGTGCCAGCAGCTCCGGGACAGGGGGTTCACCCCTCCACTTT,CASSSGTGGSPLHF
TRBJ1-5,TRBV15,.,.,TGTGCCACCAGCAGAGATCCGGGGGGGCAGCCCCAGCATTTT,CATSRDPGGQPQHF
TRBJ1-1,TRBV5-1,.,.,TGCGCCAGCACCCTGAGAGCGAACACTGAAGCTTTCTTT,CASTLRANTEAFF
TRBJ1-2,TRBV12-3/TRBV12-4,.,.,TGTGCCAGCAGTTCAGTCCCTAACTATGGCTACACCTTC,CASSSVPNYGYTF